What follows are 3 T cell receptor beta chains derived from one specimen sequenced in a study of T cells in Graves' hyperthyroidism and ophthalmopathy. Template material for amplifying TCR beta CDR3 regions consisted of RNA transcripts. The HTBI primer set served for first-round RT-PCR of the TCR CDR3. TCRdb reanalysed the multiplex PCR reads using MiXCR and keeps one entry per CDR3 protein. Of more than 350,000 distinct CDR3 sequences detected, under 15% appear once; the ten largest clones hold approximately 32%. The sample was blood. These TCRs come from a woman in her twenties or thirties with Graves' hyperthyroidism.

Only a few counts were recorded for this clonotype. The CDR3 nucleotides are TGTGCCAGCAGTTTCCGGGGGCTCGAGCAGTACTTC. Its translation is CASSFRGLEQYF. The J gene is TRBJ2-7, the V gene TRBV6-1; possibly TRBD1 or TRBD2 for D (6 bases each). Trimming took off 5 bases at V and 6 bases at J, with 11 bases between the two ends. CDR1 is MNHNS, CDR2 SASEGT, per germline. The CDR3 sequence is 12 residues long.

The J gene is TRBJ1-2, the V gene TRBV27; D not certain. Trimming left V 5 bases short and J 3 bases short, with 10 bases between. The CDR3 is 13 residues long. Germline lookup yields CDR1 MNHEY and CDR2 SMNVEV (reference sequence). CDR3 DNA sequence: TGTGCCAGCAGTCCAACAAGTGACTATGGCTACACCTTC. Its protein is CASSPTSDYGYTF.

This clonotype has only a few counts. The V and J genes are TRBV25-1 and TRBJ2-7, with TRBD2 matching over 9 bases. CDR3 length equals 16 residues. After removal of 8 bases from V and 6 bases from J, the junction contained 17 bases not matched to a gene. Germline loops: CDR1 MGHDK, CDR2 SYGVNS. The CDR3 nucleotides are TGTGCCAGCCACCCTTCGTGGTTAGCGGGAGTCCCCGAGCAGTACTTC. Protein: CASHPSWLAGVPEQYF.